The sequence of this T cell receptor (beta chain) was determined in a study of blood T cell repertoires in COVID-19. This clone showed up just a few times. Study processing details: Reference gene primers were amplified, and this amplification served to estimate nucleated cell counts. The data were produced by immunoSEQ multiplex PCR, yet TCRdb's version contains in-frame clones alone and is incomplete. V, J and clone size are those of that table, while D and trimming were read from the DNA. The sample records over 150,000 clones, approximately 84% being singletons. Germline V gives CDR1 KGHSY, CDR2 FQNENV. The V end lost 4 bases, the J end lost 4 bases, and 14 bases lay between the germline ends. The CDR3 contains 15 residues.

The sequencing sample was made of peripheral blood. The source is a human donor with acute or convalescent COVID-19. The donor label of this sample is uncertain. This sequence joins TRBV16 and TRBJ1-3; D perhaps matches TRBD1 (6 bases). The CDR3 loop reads CASSRDTTPGNTIYF. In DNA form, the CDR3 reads TGTGCCAGCAGCCGGGACACAACCCCGGGAAACACCATATATTTT.